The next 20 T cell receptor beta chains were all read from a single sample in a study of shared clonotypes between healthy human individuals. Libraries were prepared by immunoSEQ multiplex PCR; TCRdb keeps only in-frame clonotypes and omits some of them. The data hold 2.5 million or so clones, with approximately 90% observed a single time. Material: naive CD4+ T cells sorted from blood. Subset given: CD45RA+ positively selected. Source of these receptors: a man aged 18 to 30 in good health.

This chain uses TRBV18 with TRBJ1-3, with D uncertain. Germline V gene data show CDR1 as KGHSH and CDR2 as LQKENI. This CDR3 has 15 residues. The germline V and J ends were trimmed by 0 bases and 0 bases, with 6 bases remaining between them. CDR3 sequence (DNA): TGTGCCAGCTCACCACCAGCAATCTCTGGAAACACCATATATTTT. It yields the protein CASSPPAISGNTIYF.

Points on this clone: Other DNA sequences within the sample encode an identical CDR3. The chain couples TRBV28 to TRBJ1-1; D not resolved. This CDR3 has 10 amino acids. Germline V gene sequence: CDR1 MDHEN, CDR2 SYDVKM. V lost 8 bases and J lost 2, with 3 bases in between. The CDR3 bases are TGTGCCAGCCGTAACACTGAAGCTTTCTTT. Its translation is CASRNTEAFF.

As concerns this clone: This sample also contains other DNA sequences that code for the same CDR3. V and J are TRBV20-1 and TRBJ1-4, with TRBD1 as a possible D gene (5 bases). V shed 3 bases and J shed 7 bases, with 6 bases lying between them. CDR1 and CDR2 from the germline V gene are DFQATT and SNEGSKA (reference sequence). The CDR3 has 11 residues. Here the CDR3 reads CSARRGEKLFF. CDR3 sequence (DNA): TGCAGTGCTAGGAGGGGTGAAAAACTGTTTTTT.

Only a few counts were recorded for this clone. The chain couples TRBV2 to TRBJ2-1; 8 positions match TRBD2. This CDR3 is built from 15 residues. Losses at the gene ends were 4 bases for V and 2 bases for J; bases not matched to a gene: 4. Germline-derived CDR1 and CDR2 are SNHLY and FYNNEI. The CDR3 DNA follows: TGTGCCAGCAGTGTCCAGCGGGAGACCTACAATGAGCAGTTCTTC. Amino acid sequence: CASSVQRETYNEQFF.

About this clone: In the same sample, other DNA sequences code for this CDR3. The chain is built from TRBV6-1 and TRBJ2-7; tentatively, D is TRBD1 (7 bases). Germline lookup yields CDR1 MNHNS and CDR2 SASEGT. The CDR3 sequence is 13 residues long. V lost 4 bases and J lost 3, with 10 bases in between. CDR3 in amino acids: CASSAQGGYEQYF. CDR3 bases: TGTGCCAGCAGTGCGCAGGGGGGCTACGAGCAGTACTTC.

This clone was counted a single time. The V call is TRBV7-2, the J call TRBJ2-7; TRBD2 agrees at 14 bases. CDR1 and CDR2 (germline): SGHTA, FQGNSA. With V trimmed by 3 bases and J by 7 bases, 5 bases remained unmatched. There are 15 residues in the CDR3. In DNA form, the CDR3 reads TGTGCCAGCAGCTTGGGACTAGCGGGAGTGGGGGAGCAGTACTTC. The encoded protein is CASSLGLAGVGEQYF.

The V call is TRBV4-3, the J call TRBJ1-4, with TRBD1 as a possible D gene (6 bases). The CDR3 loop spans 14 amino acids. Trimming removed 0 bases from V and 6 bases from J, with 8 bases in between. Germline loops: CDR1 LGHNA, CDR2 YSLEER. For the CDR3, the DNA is TGCGCCAGCAGCCAAGAGGGGACATATGAAAAACTGTTTTTT. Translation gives CASSQEGTYEKLFF.

The DNA of the CDR3 is TGTGCCATCAGTGGCGAACTTCGACAGGGGGCTTCCTACAATGAGCAGTTCTTC. Translation gives CAISGELRQGASYNEQFF. This chain connects TRBV10-3 to TRBJ2-1; the match to TRBD1 covers 10 bases. The CDR3 covers 18 residues. The junction had 10 bases not matched to a gene; V was cut back by 4 bases and J by 1 base. Germline V gene sequence: CDR1 ENHRY, CDR2 SYGVKD.

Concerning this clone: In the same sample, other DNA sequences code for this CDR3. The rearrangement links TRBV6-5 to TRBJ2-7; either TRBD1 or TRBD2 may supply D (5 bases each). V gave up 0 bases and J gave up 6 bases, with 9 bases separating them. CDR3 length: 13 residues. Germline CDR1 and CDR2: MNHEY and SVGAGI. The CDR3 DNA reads TGTGCCAGCAGTTACTCGAGGGGCGGCGAGCAGTACTTC. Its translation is CASSYSRGGEQYF.

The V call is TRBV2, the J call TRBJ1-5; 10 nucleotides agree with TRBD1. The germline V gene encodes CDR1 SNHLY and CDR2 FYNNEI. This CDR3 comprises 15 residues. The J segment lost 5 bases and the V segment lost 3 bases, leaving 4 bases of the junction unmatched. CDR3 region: CASSDGQGEDQPQHF. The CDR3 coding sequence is TGTGCCAGCAGTGACGGACAGGGGGAGGATCAGCCCCAGCATTTT.

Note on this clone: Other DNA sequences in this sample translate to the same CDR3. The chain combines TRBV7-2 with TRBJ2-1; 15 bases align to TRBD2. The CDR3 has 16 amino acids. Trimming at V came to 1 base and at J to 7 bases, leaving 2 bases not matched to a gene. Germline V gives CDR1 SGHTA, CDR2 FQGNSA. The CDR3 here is CASSLVGTSGRNEQFF. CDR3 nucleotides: TGTGCCAGCAGCTTAGTCGGGACTAGCGGGAGGAATGAGCAGTTCTTC. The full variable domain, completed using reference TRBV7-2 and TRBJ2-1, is GAGVSQSPSNKVTEKGKDVELRCDPISGHTALYWYRQSLGQGLEFLIYFQGNSAPDKSGLPSDRFSAERTGGSVSTLTIQRTQQEDSAVYLCASSLVGTSGRNEQFFGPGTRLTVL.

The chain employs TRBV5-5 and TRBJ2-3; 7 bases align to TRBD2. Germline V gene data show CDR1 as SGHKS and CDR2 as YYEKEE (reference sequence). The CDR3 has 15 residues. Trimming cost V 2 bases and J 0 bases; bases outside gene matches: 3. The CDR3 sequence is CASSLAGPSTDTQYF. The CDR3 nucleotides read TGTGCCAGCAGCTTAGCGGGGCCTAGCACAGATACGCAGTATTTT.

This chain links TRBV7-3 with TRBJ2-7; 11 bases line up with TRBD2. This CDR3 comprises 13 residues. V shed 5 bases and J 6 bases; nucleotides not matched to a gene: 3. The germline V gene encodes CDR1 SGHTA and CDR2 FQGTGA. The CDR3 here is CASSETSGVEQYF. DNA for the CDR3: TGTGCCAGCAGCGAGACTAGCGGGGTCGAGCAGTACTTC.

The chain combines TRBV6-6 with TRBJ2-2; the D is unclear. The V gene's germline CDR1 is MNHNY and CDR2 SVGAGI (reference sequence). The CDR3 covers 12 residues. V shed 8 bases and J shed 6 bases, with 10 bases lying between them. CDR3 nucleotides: TGTGCCAGCGCACCTGCAGCCGGGGAGCTGTTTTTT. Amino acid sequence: CASAPAAGELFF.

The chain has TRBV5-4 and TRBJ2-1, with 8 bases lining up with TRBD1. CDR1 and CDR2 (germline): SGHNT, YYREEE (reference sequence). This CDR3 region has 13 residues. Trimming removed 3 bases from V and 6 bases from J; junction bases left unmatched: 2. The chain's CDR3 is CASSYDRGNEQFF. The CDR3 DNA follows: TGTGCCAGCAGCTATGACAGGGGCAATGAGCAGTTCTTC. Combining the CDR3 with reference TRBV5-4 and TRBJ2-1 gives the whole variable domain ETGVTQSPTHLIKTRGQQVTLRCSSQSGHNTVSWYQQALGQGPQFIFQYYREEENGRGNFPPRFSGLQFPNYSSELNVNALELDDSALYLCASSYDRGNEQFFGPGTRLTVL.

CDR3 DNA sequence: TGTGCCAGCAGTCGACAGGGGGGCATAAATCAGCCCCAGCATTTT. Amino acid sequence: CASSRQGGINQPQHF. The chain is built from TRBV27 and TRBJ1-5; 9 bases agree with TRBD1. The CDR3 is 15 amino acids. Germline CDR1 is MNHEY and CDR2 is SMNVEV (reference sequence). J lost 4 bases, V lost 5 bases, and 6 bases had no gene match.

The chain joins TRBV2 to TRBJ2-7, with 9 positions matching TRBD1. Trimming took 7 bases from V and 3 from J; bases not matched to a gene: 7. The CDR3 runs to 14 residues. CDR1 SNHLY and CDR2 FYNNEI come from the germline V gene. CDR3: CASNKGQGIYEQYF. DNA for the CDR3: TGTGCCAGCAACAAGGGACAGGGAATCTACGAGCAGTACTTC. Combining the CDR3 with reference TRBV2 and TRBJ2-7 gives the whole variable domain EPEVTQTPSHQVTQMGQEVILRCVPISNHLYFYWYRQILGQKVEFLVSFYNNEISEKSEIFDDQFSVERPDGSNFTLKIRSTKLEDSAMYFCASNKGQGIYEQYFGPGTRLTVT.

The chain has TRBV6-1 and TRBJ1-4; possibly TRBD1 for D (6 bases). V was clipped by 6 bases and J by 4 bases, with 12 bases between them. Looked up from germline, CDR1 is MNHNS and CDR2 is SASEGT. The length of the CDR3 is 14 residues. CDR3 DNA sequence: TGTGCCAGCAGCGGGGGGCTCGGTAATGAAAAACTGTTTTTT. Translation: CASSGGLGNEKLFF.

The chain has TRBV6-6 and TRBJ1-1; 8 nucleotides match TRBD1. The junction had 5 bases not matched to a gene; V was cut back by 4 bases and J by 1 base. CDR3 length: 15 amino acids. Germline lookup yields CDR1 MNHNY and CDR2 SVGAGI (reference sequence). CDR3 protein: CASSSRQGTNTEAFF. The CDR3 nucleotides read TGTGCCAGCAGTTCGCGACAGGGGACGAACACTGAAGCTTTCTTT.

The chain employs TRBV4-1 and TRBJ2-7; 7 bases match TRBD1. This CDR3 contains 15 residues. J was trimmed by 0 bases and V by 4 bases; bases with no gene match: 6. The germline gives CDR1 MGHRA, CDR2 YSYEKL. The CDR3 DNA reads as TGCGCCAGCAGCCCCGGACAGGTTTCCTCCTACGAGCAGTACTTC. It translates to CASSPGQVSSYEQYF.